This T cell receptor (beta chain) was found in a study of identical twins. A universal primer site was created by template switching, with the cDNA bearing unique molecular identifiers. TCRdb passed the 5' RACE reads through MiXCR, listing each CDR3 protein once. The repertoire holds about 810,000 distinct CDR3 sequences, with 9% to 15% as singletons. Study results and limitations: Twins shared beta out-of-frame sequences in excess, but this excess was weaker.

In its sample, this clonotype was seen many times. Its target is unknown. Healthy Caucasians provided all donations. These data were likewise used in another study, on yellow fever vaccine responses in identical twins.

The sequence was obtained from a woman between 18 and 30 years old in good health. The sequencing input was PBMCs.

In DNA, the CDR3 is TGTGCCAGCAGCGTGGGGACGGCCAACACCGGGGAGCTGTTTTTT. Its protein is CASSVGTANTGELFF. V gene TRBV9 combines with J gene TRBJ2-2; D may be TRBD1 or TRBD2 (5 bases each). Trimming removed 2 bases from V and 2 bases from J, with 10 bases in between. The CDR3 is 15 amino acids. CDR1 and CDR2 (germline): SGDLS, YYNGEE.